A selection of T cell receptor beta chains follows, all from one sample in a study of beta chain features in type 1 diabetes. TCRdb's copy holds only in-frame clones and misses some; the assay was immunoSEQ multiplex PCR. The sample has hundreds of thousands of clones; 11% to 15% are singletons. Sequencing was done on a sample of naive CD4+ T cells from blood. These receptors were collected from a man aged 18 to 29 with type 1 diabetes. The CDR3 runs from the conserved cysteine through the conserved F or W. Fields, in order: J gene, clone size, V gene, CDR3 protein. Size tells how often a clone was seen (once, few, many) or the class of an expanded clone, and some rows leave it out.

J: TRBJ1-6
size: -
V: TRBV7-8
CDR3: CASSPTGDNSPLHF

J: TRBJ2-1
size: -
V: TRBV7-8
CDR3: CASRVDRPLFSYNEQFF

J: TRBJ2-7
size: -
V: TRBV11-2
CDR3: CASSPYGGTSGSEEQYF

J: TRBJ2-1
size: few
V: TRBV5-4
CDR3: CASSPDYNEQFF

J: TRBJ2-7
size: few
V: TRBV20-1
CDR3: CSATRDYEQYF

J: TRBJ2-1
size: few
V: TRBV10-1
CDR3: CASGAGPGSSYNEQFF

J: TRBJ2-7
size: few
V: TRBV7-2
CDR3: CASSPGLGTEEQYF

J: TRBJ2-2
size: few
V: TRBV7-3
CDR3: CASSSAGHPKTGELFF

J: TRBJ2-1
size: -
V: TRBV9
CDR3: CASSPRPPERVHNEQFF

J: TRBJ2-5
size: -
V: TRBV4-1
CDR3: CASSQWGRGQETQYF

J: TRBJ2-7
size: few
V: TRBV30
CDR3: CAWSIPGQSSYEQYF

J: TRBJ2-5
size: -
V: TRBV5-1
CDR3: CASSWTRQGQETQYF

J: TRBJ1-4
size: -
V: TRBV25-1
CDR3: CASTRGFGEKLFF

J: TRBJ2-7
size: few
V: TRBV4-2
CDR3: CASSLRQEGSYEQYF

J: TRBJ1-1
size: -
V: TRBV19
CDR3: CASSPREPKAFF

J: TRBJ2-7
size: few
V: TRBV4-2
CDR3: CASSLGSDGISYEQYF

J: TRBJ2-6
size: few
V: TRBV7-2
CDR3: CASRGQGPSGANVLTF

J: TRBJ1-1
size: few
V: TRBV30
CDR3: CAWTTGTEAFF

J: TRBJ1-5
size: few
V: TRBV28
CDR3: CASSSHTGNQHF

J: TRBJ1-2
size: few
V: TRBV6-5
CDR3: CASTGGLYGYTF

J: TRBJ1-1
size: few
V: TRBV7-2
CDR3: CASSWRGGDEVTEAFF

J: TRBJ2-7
size: -
V: TRBV28
CDR3: CASIPDRGTYEQYF

J: TRBJ1-6
size: -
V: TRBV28
CDR3: CASLVSPLYNSPLHF

J: TRBJ2-1
size: few
V: TRBV7-2
CDR3: CASSNGSYNEQFF

J: TRBJ2-5
size: few
V: TRBV2
CDR3: CASSGPGGETQYF

J: TRBJ2-2
size: -
V: TRBV4-2
CDR3: CASSQGTSGGLYTGELFF

J: TRBJ2-3
size: few
V: TRBV7-2
CDR3: CASSTRTERDTQYF

J: TRBJ2-7
size: few
V: TRBV29-1
CDR3: CSVGSGQRYEQYF

J: TRBJ1-2
size: -
V: TRBV28
CDR3: CASSTFQGNYGYTF

J: TRBJ2-5
size: few
V: TRBV11-2
CDR3: CASSPGQGGRETQYF

J: TRBJ2-3
size: -
V: TRBV9
CDR3: CASSVARRGPDTQYF

J: TRBJ2-5
size: few
V: TRBV28
CDR3: CASSRPPTGTQYF